The T cell receptor beta chain under discussion was sequenced for a study of blood T cell repertoires in COVID-19. On the study more broadly: Spain, Italy and the United States supplied samples that represented acute and convalescent COVID-19. PBMCs, B-cell-depleted T cells, or T cells were the source of the cDNA or gDNA that made up the material.

The Seattle patients joined while their infection was active and were tracked longitudinally afterward. This CDR3 is built from 15 residues. V gave up 3 bases and J gave up 4 bases; unmatched junction bases: 6. Germline V gene lookup returns CDR1 SNHLY and CDR2 FYNNEI. Original data processing: Amplification of reference gene primers provided the estimated nucleated cell counts. Only in-frame clones appear in the TCRdb table, and some are missing; sequencing was by immunoSEQ multiplex PCR. V and J calls and clone size are as listed in that table; D and trimming were resolved from the DNA. The sample carries roughly 410,000 clones, 80% to 90% recorded once.

This receptor was taken from a woman in her sixties or seventies with COVID-19, enrolled during active disease. This rearrangement joins TRBV2 to TRBJ1-5, with 7 bases lining up with TRBD1. The source material was peripheral blood. DNA of the CDR3: TGTGCCAGCAGTGAGGGACAGCGGCCGAATCAGCCCCAGCATTTT. Translated: CASSEGQRPNQPQHF. Full variable domain (missing parts from reference TRBV2 and TRBJ1-5): EPEVTQTPSHQVTQMGQEVILRCVPISNHLYFYWYRQILGQKVEFLVSFYNNEISEKSEIFDDQFSVERPDGSNFTLKIRSTKLEDSAMYFCASSEGQRPNQPQHFGDGTRLSIL.